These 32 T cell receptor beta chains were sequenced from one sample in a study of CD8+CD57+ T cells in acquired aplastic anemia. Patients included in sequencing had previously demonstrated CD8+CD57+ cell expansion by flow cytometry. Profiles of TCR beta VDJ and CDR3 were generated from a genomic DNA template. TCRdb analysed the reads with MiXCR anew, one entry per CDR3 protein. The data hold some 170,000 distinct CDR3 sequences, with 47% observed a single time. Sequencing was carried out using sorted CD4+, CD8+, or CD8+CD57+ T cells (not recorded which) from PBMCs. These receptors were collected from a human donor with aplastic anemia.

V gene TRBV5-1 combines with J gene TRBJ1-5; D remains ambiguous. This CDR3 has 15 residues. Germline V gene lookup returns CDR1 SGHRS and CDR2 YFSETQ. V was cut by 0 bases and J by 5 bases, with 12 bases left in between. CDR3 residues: CASSLEGSADQPQHF. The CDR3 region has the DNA TGCGCCAGCAGCTTGGAAGGTTCAGCCGATCAGCCCCAGCATTTT.

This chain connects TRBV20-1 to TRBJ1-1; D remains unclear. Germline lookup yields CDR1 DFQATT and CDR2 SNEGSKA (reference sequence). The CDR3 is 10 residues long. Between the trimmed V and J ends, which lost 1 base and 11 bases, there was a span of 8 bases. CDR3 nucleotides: TGCAGTGCTAGAGGTGGACCGGCTTTCTTT. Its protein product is CSARGGPAFF.

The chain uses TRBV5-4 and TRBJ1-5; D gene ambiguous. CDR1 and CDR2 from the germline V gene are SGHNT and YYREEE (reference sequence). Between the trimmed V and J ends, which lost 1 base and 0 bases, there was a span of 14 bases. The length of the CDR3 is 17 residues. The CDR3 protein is CASSLYSSPDSNQPQHF. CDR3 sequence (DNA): TGTGCCAGCAGCTTGTATTCCAGTCCTGATAGCAATCAGCCCCAGCATTTT.

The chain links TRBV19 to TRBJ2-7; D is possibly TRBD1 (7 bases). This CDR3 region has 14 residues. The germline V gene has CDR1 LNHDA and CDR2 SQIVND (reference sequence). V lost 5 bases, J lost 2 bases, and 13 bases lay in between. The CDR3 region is CASSPQGGPYEQYF. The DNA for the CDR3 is TGTGCCAGTAGTCCCCAGGGGGGACCCTACGAGCAGTACTTC. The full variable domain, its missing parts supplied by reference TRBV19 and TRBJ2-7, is DGGITQSPKYLFRKEGQNVTLSCEQNLNHDAMYWYRQDPGQGLRLIYYSQIVNDFQKGDIAEGYSVSREKKESFPLTVTSAQKNPTAFYLCASSPQGGPYEQYFGPGTRLTVT.

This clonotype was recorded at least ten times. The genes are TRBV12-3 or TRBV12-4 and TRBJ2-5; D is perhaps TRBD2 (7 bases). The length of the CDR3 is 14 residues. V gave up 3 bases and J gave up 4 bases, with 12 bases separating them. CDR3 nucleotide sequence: TGTGCCAGCAGTTTTTGGGGGGGCGGAGAGACCCAGTACTTC. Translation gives CASSFWGGGETQYF.

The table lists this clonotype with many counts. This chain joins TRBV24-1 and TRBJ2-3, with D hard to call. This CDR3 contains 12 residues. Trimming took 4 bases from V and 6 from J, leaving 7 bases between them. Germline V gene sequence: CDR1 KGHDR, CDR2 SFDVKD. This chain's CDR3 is CATSDTLDTQYF. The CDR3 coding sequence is TGTGCCACCAGTGACACGCTTGATACGCAGTATTTT.

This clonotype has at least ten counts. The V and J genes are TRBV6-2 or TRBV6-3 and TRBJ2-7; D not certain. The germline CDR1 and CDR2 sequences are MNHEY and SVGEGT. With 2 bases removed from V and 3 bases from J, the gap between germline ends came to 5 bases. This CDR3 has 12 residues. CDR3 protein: CASSYRFYEQYF. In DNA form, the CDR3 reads TGTGCCAGCAGTTACAGGTTCTACGAGCAGTACTTC.

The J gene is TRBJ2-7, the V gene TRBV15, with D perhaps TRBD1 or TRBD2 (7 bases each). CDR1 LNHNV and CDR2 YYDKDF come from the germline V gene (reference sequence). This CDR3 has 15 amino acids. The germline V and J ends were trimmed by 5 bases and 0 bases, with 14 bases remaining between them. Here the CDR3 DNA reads TGTGCCACCAGCGGGGGGAGGGACAGCTCCTACGAGCAGTACTTC. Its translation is CATSGGRDSSYEQYF.

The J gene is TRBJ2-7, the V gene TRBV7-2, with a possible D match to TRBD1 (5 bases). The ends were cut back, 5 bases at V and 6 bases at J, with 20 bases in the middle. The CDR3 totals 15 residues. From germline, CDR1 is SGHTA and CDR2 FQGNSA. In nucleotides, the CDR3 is TGTGCCAGCAGCCGCGATGGCAGGGTGGGCAGCGAGCAGTACTTC. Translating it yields CASSRDGRVGSEQYF. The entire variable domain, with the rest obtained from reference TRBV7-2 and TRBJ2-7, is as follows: GAGVSQSPSNKVTEKGKDVELRCDPISGHTALYWYRQSLGQGLEFLIYFQGNSAPDKSGLPSDRFSAERTGGSVSTLTIQRTQQEDSAVYLCASSRDGRVGSEQYFGPGTRLTVT.

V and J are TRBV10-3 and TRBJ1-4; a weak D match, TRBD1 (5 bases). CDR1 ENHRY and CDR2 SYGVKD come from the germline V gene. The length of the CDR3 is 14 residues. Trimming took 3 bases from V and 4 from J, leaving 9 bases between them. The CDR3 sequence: CAISDGQGNEKLFF. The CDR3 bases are TGTGCCATCAGTGACGGGCAGGGTAATGAAAAACTGTTTTTT.

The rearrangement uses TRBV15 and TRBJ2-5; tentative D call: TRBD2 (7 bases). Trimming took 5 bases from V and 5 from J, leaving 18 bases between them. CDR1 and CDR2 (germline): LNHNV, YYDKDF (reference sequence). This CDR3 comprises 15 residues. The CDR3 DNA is TGTGCCACCAGCGCTGCGGGGGCTCCCCATGAGACCCAGTACTTC. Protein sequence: CATSAAGAPHETQYF. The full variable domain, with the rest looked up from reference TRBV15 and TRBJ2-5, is DAMVIQNPRYQVTQFGKPVTLSCSQTLNHNVMYWYQQKSSQAPKLLFHYYDKDFNNEADTPDNFQSRRPNTSFCFLDIRSPGLGDTAMYLCATSAAGAPHETQYFGPGTRLLVL.

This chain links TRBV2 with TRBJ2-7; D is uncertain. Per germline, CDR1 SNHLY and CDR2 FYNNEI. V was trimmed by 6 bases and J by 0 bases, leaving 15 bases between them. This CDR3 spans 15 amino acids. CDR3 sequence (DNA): TGTGCCAGCAGACCCCTGACACGCCACTCCTACGAGCAGTACTTC. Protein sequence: CASRPLTRHSYEQYF.

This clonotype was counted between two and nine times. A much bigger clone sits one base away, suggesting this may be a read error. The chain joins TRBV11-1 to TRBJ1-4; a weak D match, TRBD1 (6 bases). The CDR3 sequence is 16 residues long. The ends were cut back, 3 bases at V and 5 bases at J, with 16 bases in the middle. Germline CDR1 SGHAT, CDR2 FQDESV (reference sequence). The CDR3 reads CASSFLTGTPNEKLFF. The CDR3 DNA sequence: TGTGCCAGCAGCTTCTTAACAGGGACTCCGAATGAAAAACTGTTTTTT.

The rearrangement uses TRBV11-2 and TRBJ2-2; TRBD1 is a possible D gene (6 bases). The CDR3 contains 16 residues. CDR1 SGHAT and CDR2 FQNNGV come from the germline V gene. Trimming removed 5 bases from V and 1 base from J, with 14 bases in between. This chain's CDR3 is CASSRRPGENTGELFF. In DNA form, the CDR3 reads TGTGCCAGCAGCCGCAGACCAGGGGAGAACACCGGGGAGCTGTTTTTT. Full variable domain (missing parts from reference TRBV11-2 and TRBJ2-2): EAGVAQSPRYKIIEKRQSVAFWCNPISGHATLYWYQQILGQGPKLLIQFQNNGVVDDSQLPKDRFSAERLKGVDSTLKIQPAKLEDSAVYLCASSRRPGENTGELFFGEGSRLTVL.

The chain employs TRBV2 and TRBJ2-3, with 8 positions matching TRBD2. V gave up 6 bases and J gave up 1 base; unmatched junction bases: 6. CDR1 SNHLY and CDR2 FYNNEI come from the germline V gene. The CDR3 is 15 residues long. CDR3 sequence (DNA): TGTGCCAGCAGGTTAGCGGGGACGGGCACAGATACGCAGTATTTT. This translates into CASRLAGTGTDTQYF.

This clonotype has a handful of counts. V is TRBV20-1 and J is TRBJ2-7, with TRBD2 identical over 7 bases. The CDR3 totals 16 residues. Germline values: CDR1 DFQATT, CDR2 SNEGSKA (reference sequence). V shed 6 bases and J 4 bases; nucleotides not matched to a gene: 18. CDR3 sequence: CSAHTSSGDRTYEQYF. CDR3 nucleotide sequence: TGCAGTGCCCATACTTCTAGCGGAGATCGAACGTACGAGCAGTACTTC.

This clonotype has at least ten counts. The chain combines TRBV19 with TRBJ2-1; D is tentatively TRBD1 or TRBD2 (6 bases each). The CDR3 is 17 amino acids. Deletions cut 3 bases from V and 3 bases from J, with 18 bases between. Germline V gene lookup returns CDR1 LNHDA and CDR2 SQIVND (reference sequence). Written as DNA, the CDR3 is TGTGCCAGTAGTATTGGGGGGCCCTCCGCCTTCTACAATGAGCAGTTCTTC. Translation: CASSIGGPSAFYNEQFF.

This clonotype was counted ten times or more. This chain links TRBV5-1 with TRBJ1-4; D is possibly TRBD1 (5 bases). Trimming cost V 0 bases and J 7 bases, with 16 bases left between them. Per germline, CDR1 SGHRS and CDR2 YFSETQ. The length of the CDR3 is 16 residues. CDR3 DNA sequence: TGCGCCAGCAGCTTGGGACAGCCAAGAGGGGCTGAAAAACTGTTTTTT. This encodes CASSLGQPRGAEKLFF.

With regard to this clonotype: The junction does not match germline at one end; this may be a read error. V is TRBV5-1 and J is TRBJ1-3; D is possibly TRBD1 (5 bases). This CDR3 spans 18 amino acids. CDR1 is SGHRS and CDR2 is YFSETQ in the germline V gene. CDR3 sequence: CASSLRSIRGGSGNTIYF. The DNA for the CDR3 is TGCGCCAGCAGCTTGAGATCAATTAGGGGCGGATCTGGGAACACCATATATTTT.

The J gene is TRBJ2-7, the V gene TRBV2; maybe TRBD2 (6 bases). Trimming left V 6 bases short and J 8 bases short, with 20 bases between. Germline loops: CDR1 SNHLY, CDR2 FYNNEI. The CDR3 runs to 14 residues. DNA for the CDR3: TGTGCCAGCAGCAGCGGAAGGGGACTTAACAAGCAGTACTTC. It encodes CASSSGRGLNKQYF.

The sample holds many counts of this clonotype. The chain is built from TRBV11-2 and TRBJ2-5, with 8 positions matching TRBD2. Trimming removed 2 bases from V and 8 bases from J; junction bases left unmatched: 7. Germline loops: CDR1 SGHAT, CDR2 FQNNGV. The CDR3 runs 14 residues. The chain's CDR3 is CASSLSGGGETQYF. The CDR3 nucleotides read TGTGCCAGCAGCTTATCCGGGGGGGGGGAAACCCAGTACTTC.

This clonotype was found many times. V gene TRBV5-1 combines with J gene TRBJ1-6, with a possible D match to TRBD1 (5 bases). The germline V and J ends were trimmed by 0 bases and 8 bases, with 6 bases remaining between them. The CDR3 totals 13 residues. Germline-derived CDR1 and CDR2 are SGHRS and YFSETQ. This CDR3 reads CASSLGGDSPLHF. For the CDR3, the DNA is TGCGCCAGCAGCTTGGGGGGGGATTCACCCCTCCACTTT.

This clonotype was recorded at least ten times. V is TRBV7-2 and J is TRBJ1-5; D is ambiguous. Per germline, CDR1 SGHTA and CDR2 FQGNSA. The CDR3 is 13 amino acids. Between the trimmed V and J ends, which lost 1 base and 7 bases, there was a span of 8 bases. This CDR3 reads CASSLGPRQPQHF. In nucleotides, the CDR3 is TGTGCCAGCAGCTTAGGGCCTAGACAGCCCCAGCATTTT.

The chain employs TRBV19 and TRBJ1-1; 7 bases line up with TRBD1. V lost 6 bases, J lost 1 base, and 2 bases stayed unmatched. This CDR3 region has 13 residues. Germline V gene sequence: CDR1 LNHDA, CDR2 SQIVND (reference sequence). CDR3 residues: CASSGTANTEAFF. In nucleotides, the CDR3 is TGTGCCAGTAGCGGGACAGCGAACACTGAAGCTTTCTTT.

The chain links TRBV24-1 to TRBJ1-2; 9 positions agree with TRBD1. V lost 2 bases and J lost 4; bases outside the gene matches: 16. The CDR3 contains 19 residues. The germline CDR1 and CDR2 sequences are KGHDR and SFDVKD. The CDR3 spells CATSDSRLSRDRVIYGYTF. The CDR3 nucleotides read TGTGCCACCAGTGATTCACGCCTAAGCCGGGACAGGGTTATCTATGGCTACACCTTC.

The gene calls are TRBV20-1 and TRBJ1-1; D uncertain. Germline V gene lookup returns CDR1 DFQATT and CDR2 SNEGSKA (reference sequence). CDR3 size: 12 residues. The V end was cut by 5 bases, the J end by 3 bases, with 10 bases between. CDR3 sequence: CSASDEDTEAFF. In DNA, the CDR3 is TGCAGTGCTTCGGACGAGGACACTGAAGCTTTCTTT.

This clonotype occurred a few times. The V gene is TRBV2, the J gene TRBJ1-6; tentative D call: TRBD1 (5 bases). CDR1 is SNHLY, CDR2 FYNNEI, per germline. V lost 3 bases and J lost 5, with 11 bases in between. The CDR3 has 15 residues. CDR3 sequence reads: CASSDRVDNNSPLHF. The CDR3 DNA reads TGTGCCAGCAGTGACAGGGTGGATAATAATTCACCCCTCCACTTT.

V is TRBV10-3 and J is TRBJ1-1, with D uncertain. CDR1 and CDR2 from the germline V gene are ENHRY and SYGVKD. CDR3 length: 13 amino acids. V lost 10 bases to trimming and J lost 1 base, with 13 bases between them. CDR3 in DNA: TGTGCCACCATAGAACGGGGGAACACTGAAGCTTTCTTT. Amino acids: CATIERGNTEAFF.

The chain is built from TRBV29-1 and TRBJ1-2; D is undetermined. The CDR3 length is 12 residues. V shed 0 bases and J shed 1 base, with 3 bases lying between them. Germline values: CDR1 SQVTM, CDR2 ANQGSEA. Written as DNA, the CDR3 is TGCAGCGTTGAAGACAGTAACTATGGCTACACCTTC. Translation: CSVEDSNYGYTF.

The chain's CDR3 is CASRTGDGYTF. CDR3 DNA: TGTGCCAGCAGGACAGGGGATGGCTACACCTTC. The chain has TRBV7-8 and TRBJ1-2, with 8 nucleotides matching TRBD1. The CDR3 is 11 residues long. The V gene end was trimmed by 6 bases and the J gene end by 6 bases; junction bases not matched to a gene: 0. Germline V CDR1 and CDR2: SGHVS, FQNEAQ. The whole variable domain, filled in from reference TRBV7-8 and TRBJ1-2, reads GAGVSQSPRYKVAKRGQDVALRCDPISGHVSLFWYQQALGQGPEFLTYFQNEAQLDKSGLPSDRFFAERPEGSVSTLKIQRTQQEDSAVYLCASRTGDGYTFGSGTRLTVV.

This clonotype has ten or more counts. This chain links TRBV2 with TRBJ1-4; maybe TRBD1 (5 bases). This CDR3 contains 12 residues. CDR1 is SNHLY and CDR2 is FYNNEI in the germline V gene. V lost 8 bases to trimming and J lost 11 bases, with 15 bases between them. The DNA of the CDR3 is TGTGCCAGCTCCGAAGGGGCCGTGAAACTGTTTTTT. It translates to CASSEGAVKLFF.

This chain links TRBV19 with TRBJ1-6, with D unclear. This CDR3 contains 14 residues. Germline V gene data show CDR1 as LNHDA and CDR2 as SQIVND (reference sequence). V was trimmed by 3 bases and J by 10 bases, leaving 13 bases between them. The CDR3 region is CASSIGSAHSPLHF. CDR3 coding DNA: TGTGCCAGTAGTATCGGTTCAGCACACTCACCCCTCCACTTT.